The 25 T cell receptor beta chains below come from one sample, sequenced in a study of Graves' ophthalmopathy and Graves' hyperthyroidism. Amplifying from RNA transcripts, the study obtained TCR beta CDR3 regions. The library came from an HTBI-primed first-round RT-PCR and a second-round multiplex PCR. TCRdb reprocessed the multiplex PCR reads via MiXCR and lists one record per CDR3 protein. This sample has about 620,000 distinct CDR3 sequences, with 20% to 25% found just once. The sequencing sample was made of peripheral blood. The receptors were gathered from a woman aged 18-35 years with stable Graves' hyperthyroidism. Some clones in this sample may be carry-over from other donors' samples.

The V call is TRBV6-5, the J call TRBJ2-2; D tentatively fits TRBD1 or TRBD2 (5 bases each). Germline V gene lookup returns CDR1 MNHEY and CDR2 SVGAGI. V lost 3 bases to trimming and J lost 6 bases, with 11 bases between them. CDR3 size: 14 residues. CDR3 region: CASSYRDGAGELFF. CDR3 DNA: TGTGCCAGCAGTTATCGGGACGGGGCCGGGGAGCTGTTTTTT.

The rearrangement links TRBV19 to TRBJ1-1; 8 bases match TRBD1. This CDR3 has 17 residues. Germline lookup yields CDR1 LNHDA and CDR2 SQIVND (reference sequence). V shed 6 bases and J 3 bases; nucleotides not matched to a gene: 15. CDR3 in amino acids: CASRDPGNRGSHTEAFF. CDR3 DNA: TGTGCCAGTAGAGACCCCGGGAACAGGGGGAGTCACACTGAAGCTTTCTTT.

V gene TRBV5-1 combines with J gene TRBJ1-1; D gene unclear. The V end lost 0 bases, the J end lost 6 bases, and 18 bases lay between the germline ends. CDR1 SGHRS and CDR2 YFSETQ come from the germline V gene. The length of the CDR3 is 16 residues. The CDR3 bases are TGCGCCAGCAGCTTGGCCCGACTGGGCCGAGGCGCTGAAGCTTTCTTT. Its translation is CASSLARLGRGAEAFF. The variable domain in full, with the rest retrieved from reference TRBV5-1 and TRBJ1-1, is KAGVTQTPRYLIKTRGQQVTLSCSPISGHRSVSWYQQTPGQGLQFLFEYFSETQRNKGNFPGRFSGRQFSNSRSEMNVSTLELGDSALYLCASSLARLGRGAEAFFGQGTRLTVV.

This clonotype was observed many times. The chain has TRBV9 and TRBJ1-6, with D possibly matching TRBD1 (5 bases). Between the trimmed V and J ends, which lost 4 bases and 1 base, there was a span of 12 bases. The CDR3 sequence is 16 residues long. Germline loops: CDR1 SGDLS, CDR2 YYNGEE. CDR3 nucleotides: TGTGCCAGCAGCCGGAGAGGGGTTTCCTATAATTCACCCCTCCACTTT. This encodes CASSRRGVSYNSPLHF.

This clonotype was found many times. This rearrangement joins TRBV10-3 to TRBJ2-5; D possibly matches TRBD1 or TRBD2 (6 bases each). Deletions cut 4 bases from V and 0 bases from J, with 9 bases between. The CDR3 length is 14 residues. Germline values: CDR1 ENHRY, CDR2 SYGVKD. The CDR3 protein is CAISGGADQETQYF. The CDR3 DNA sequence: TGTGCCATCAGTGGGGGGGCGGACCAAGAGACCCAGTACTTC.

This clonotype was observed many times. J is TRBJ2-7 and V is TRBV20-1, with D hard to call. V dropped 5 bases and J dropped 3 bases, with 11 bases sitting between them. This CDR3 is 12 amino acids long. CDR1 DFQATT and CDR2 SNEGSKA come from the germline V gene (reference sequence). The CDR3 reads CSASNSLYEQYF. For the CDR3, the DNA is TGCAGTGCTTCCAATTCTCTCTACGAGCAGTACTTC.

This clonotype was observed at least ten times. The CDR3 nucleotides are TGTGCCAGTACGTCCGGGACACAACCTGGAAACACCATATATTTT. This sequence encodes CASTSGTQPGNTIYF. The J gene is TRBJ1-3, the V gene TRBV28, with TRBD1 as a possible D gene (6 bases). This CDR3 spans 15 amino acids. The germline V gene encodes CDR1 MDHEN and CDR2 SYDVKM. The V gene lost 9 bases and the J gene lost 2 bases, with 17 bases spanning the gap. The full variable domain, with the rest looked up from reference TRBV28 and TRBJ1-3, is DVKVTQSSRYLVKRTGEKVFLECVQDMDHENMFWYRQDPGLGLRLIYFSYDVKMKEKGDIPEGYSVSREKKERFSLILESASTNQTSMYLCASTSGTQPGNTIYFGEGSWLTVV.

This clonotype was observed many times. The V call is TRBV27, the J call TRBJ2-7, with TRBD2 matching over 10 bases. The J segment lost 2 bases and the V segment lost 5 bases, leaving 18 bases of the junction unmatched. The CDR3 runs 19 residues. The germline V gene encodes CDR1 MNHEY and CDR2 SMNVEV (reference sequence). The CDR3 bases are TGTGCCAGCAGTCCGCCGGGCGTACGGACTAGCGGAGGAACCTACGAGCAGTACTTC. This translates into CASSPPGVRTSGGTYEQYF.

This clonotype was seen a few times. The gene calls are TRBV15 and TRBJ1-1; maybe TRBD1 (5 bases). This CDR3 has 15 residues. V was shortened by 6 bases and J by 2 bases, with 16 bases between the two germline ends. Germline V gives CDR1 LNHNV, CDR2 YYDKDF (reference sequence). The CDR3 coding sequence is TGTGCCACCAGGGGAAACCTGGGGCTCAACACTGAAGCTTTCTTT. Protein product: CATRGNLGLNTEAFF.

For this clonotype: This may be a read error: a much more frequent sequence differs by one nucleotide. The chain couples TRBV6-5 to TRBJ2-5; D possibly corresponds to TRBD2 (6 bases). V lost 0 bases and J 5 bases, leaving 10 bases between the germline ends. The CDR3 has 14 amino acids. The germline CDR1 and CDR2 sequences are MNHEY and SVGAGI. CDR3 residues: CASSYSIGRETQYF. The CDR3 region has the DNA TGTGCCAGCAGTTACTCGATTGGGAGGGAGACCCAGTACTTC.

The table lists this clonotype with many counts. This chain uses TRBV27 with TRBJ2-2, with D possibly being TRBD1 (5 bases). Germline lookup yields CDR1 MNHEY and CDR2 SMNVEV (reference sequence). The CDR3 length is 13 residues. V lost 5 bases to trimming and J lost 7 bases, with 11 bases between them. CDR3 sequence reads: CASSGPGRGELFF. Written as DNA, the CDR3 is TGTGCCAGCAGTGGTCCAGGGCGCGGGGAGCTGTTTTTT.

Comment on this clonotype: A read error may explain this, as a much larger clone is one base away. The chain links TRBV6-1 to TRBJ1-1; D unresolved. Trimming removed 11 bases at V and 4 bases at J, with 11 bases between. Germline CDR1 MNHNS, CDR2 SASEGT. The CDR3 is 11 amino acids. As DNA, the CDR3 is TGTGCCGGAGGTCACGGCACTGAAGCTTTCTTT. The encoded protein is CAGGHGTEAFF.

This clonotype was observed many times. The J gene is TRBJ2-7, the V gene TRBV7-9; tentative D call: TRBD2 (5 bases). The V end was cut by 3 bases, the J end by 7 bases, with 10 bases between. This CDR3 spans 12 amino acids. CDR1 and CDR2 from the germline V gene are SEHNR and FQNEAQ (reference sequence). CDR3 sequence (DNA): TGTGCCAGCAGCTTCAGACGGGAAGAGCAGTACTTC. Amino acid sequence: CASSFRREEQYF.

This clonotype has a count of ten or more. The CDR3: CSVENRNYGYTF. For the CDR3, the DNA is TGCAGCGTTGAAAACAGAAACTATGGCTACACCTTC. The chain uses TRBV29-1 and TRBJ1-2; D uncertain. Trimming stripped 2 bases from V and 2 bases from J, with 6 bases between. Looked up from germline, CDR1 is SQVTM and CDR2 is ANQGSEA. This CDR3 spans 12 amino acids.

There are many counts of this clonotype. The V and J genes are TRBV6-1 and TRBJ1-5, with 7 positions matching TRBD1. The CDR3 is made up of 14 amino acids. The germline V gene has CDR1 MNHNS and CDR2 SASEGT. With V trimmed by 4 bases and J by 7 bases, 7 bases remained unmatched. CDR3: CASSGEGAEQPQHF. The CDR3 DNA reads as TGTGCCAGCAGTGGGGAGGGGGCCGAGCAGCCCCAGCATTTT.

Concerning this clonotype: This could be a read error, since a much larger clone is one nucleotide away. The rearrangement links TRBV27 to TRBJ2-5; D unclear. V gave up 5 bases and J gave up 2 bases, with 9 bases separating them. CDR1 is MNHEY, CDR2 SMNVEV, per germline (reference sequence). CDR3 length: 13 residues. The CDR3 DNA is TGTGCCAGCAGTACCGGACGGCAAGAGACCCAGTACTTC. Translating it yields CASSTGRQETQYF.

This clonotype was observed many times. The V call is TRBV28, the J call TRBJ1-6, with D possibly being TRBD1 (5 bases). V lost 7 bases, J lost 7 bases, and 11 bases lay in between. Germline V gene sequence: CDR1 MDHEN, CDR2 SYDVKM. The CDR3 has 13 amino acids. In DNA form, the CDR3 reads TGTGCCAGCACCCAGGGCCTGAATTCACCCCTCCACTTT. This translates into CASTQGLNSPLHF.

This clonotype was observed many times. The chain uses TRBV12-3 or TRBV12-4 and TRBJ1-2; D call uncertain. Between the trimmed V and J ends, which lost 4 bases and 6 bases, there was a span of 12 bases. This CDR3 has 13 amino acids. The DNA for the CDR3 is TGTGCCAGCAGTTCGTTATATGGCGATGGCTACACCTTC. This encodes CASSSLYGDGYTF.

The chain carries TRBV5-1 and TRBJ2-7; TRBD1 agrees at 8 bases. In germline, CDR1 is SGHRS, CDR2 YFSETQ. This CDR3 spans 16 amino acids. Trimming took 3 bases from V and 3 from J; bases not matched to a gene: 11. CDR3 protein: CASSSGRTGFYYEQYF. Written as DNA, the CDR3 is TGCGCCAGCAGCTCGGGGAGGACAGGGTTCTACTACGAGCAGTACTTC.

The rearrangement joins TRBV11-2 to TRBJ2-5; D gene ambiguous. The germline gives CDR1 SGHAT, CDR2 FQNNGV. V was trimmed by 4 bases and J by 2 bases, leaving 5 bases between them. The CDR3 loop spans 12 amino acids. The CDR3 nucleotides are TGTGCCAGCAGCTCCGAACAAGAGACCCAGTACTTC. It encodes CASSSEQETQYF.

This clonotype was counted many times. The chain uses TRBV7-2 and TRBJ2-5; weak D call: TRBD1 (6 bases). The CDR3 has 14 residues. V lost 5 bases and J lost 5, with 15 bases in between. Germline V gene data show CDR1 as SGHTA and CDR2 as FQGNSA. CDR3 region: CASSPGASFETQYF. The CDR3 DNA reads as TGTGCCAGCAGCCCAGGGGCTAGCTTCGAGACCCAGTACTTC.

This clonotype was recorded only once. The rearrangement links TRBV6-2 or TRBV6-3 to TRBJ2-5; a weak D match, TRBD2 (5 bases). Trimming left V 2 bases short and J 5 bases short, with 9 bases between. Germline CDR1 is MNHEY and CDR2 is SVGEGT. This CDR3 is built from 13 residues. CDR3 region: CASSYPPGETQYF. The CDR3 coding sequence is TGTGCCAGCAGTTACCCCCCGGGGGAGACCCAGTACTTC.

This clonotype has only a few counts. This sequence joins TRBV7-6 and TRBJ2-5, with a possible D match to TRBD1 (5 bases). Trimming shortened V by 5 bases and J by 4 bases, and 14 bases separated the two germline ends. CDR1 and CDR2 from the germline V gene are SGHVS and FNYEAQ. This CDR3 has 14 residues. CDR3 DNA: TGTGCCAGCAGCAGAACCGGACACCGAGAGACCCAGTACTTC. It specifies CASSRTGHRETQYF.

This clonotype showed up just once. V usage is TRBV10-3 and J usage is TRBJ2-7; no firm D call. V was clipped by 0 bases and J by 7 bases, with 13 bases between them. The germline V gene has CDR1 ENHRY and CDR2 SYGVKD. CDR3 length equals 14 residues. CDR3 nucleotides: TGTGCCATCAGTGAGTCGGGAACCCTCAGGGAGCAGTACTTC. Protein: CAISESGTLREQYF.

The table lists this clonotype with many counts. The CDR3 reads CASSSPQGTGSTEAFF. CDR3 nucleotides: TGTGCCAGCAGCTCCCCCCAGGGGACAGGGAGCACTGAAGCTTTCTTT. This chain connects TRBV5-6 to TRBJ1-1; 9 bases agree with TRBD1. CDR1 is SGHDT and CDR2 is YYEEEE in the germline V gene. The CDR3 contains 16 residues. V lost 3 bases and J lost 4; bases outside the gene matches: 10. Using reference TRBV5-6 and TRBJ1-1 for the parts outside the CDR3, the full variable domain is DAGVTQSPTHLIKTRGQQVTLRCSPKSGHDTVSWYQQALGQGPQFIFQYYEEEERQRGNFPDRFSGHQFPNYSSELNVNALLLGDSALYLCASSSPQGTGSTEAFFGQGTRLTVV.